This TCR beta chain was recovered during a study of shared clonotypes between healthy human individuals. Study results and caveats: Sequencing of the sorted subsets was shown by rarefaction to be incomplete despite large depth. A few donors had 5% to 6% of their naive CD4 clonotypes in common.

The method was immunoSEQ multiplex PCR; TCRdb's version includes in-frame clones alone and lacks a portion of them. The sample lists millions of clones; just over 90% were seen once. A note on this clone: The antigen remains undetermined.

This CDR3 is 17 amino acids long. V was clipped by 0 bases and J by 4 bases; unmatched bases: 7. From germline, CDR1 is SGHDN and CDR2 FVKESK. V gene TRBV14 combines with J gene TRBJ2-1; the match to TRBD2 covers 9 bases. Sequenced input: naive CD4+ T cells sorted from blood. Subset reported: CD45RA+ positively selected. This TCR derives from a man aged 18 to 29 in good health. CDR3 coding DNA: TGTGCCAGCAGCCAAGAGTTAGGGACTAGCAAGTACAATGAGCAGTTCTTC. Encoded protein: CASSQELGTSKYNEQFF.